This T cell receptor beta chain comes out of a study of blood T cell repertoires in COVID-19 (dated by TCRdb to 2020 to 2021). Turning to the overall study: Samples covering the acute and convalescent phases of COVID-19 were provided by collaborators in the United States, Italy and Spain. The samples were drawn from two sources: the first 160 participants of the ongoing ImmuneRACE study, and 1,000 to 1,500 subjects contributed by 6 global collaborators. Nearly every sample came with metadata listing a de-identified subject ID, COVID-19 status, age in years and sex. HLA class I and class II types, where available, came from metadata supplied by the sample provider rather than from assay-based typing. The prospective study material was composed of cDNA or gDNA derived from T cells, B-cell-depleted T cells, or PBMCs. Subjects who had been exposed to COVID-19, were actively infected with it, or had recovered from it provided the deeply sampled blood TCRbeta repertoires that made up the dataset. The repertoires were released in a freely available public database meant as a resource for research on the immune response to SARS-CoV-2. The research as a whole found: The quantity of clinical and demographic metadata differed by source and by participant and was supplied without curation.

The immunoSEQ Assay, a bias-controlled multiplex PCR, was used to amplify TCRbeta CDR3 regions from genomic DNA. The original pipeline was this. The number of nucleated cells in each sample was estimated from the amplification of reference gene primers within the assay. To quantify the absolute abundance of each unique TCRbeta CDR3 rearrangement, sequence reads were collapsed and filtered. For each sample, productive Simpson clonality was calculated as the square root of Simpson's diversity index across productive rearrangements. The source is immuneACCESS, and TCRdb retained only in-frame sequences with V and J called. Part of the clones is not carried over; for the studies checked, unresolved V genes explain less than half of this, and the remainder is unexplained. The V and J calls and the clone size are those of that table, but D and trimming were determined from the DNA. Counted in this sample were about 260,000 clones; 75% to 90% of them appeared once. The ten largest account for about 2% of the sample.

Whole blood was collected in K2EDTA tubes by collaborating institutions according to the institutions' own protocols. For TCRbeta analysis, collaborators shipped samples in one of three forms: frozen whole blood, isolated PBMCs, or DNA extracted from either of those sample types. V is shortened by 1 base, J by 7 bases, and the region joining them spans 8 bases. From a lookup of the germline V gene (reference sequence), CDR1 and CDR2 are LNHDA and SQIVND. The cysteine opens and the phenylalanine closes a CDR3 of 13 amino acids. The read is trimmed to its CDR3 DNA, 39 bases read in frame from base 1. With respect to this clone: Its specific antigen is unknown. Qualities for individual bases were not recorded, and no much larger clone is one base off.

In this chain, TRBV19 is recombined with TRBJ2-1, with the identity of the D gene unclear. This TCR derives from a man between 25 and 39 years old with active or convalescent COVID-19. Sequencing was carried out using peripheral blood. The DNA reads TGTGCCAGTAGTATAGTCAGCGAAAATGAGCAGTTCTTC. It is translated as CASSIVSENEQFF.